The 2 T cell receptor beta chains presented below share a single source sample, sequenced in a study of response to subunit inactivated influenza vaccine. TCRdb used MiXCR to reprocess the RT-PCR reads, holding one entry per CDR3 protein. The profile covers roughly 780,000 distinct CDR3 sequences, with approximately 18% appearing a single time and around 9.9% taken by the ten largest. Sequencing used PBMCs from blood, obtained about 5 days after vaccination. Receptor source: a man aged 45 to 65 who received an inactivated influenza vaccine.

This clonotype has only a few counts. The chain uses TRBV7-3 and TRBJ2-2; TRBD1 agrees at 11 bases. CDR1 and CDR2 (germline): SGHTA, FQGTGA. This CDR3 comprises 16 residues. The junction had 4 bases not matched to a gene; V was cut back by 4 bases and J by 3 bases. This CDR3 reads CASSSGQGGDTGELFF. CDR3 DNA: TGTGCCAGCAGCTCGGGACAGGGGGGGGACACCGGGGAGCTGTTTTTT.

The genes are TRBV12-3 or TRBV12-4 and TRBJ2-7, with TRBD2 identical over 12 bases. The V gene end was trimmed by 4 bases and the J gene end by 3 bases; junction bases not matched to a gene: 4. The CDR3 has 15 residues. The CDR3 region is CASSWASGGGYEQYF. CDR3 sequence (DNA): TGTGCCAGCAGTTGGGCTAGCGGGGGGGGCTACGAGCAGTACTTC.